This T cell receptor beta chain appears in the sequencing data of a study of blood T cell repertoires in COVID-19. Germline values: CDR1 LNHNV, CDR2 YYDKDF (reference sequence). The CDR3 is made up of 14 amino acids. V was clipped by 5 bases and J by 0 bases, with 11 bases between them. The repertoire was sequenced with immunoSEQ multiplex PCR; TCRdb's copy has only in-frame clones and lacks some. The sample lists about 88,000 clones; about 87% were seen once. Sequencing was carried out using peripheral blood. The chain links TRBV15 to TRBJ2-7; tentative D call: TRBD1 (6 bases). The TCR comes from an elderly man with acute or convalescent COVID-19. For the CDR3, the DNA is TGTGCCACCAGCCCCAGGGGTATCTCCTACGAGCAGTACTTC. It is translated as CATSPRGISYEQYF. The entire variable domain, with the rest obtained from reference TRBV15 and TRBJ2-7, is as follows: DAMVIQNPRYQVTQFGKPVTLSCSQTLNHNVMYWYQQKSSQAPKLLFHYYDKDFNNEADTPDNFQSRRPNTSFCFLDIRSPGLGDTAMYLCATSPRGISYEQYFGPGTRLTVT.